What follows are 17 T cell receptor beta chains derived from one specimen sequenced in a study of blood T cell repertoires in COVID-19. This table comes from immunoSEQ multiplex PCR, and its TCRdb copy is limited to in-frame clones, with some not included. The sample yields about 220,000 clones, less than 85% seen once. The sample taken for sequencing was peripheral blood. The receptors derive from a woman aged 70 to 79 with acute or convalescent COVID-19.

The rearrangement joins TRBV7-2 to TRBJ2-7; D might be TRBD2 (5 bases). In germline, CDR1 is SGHTA, CDR2 FQGNSA. The CDR3 totals 16 residues. V was shortened by 6 bases and J by 4 bases, with 22 bases between the two germline ends. This chain's CDR3 is CASRKSGRQDRYEQYF. CDR3 in DNA: TGTGCCAGCAGAAAAAGCGGTCGGCAGGATCGGTACGAGCAGTACTTC.

A single count supports this clone. The J gene is TRBJ1-4, the V gene TRBV11-2; no definite D call. Germline CDR1 SGHAT, CDR2 FQNNGV. V was cut by 0 bases and J by 8 bases, with 13 bases left in between. This CDR3 is 15 amino acids long. The CDR3 loop is CASSLDYGVSEKLFF. CDR3 bases: TGTGCCAGCAGCTTAGATTACGGGGTTAGCGAAAAACTGTTTTTT.

This clone was seen just once. The chain is built from TRBV5-1 and TRBJ2-1; TRBD2 might be the D (5 bases). This CDR3 is built from 16 residues. Germline CDR1 is SGHRS and CDR2 is YFSETQ. V dropped 4 bases and J dropped 2 bases, with 16 bases sitting between them. CDR3 sequence reads: CASSVGRLPAYNEQFF. CDR3 coding DNA: TGCGCCAGCAGCGTGGGTAGACTACCCGCCTACAATGAGCAGTTCTTC.

The chain couples TRBV5-5 to TRBJ2-3; 11 nucleotides align to TRBD2. The CDR3 extends over 16 amino acids. Trimming at V came to 4 bases and at J to 5 bases, leaving 9 bases not matched to a gene. Germline V gene sequence: CDR1 SGHKS, CDR2 YYEKEE (reference sequence). CDR3 sequence (DNA): TGTGCCAGCAGCCTGACTAGCGGGGTGATTAGAGATACGCAGTATTTT. Residues: CASSLTSGVIRDTQYF.

On this clone: In the same sample, other DNA sequences code for this CDR3. The V call is TRBV15, the J call TRBJ1-1, with D uncertain. Germline assignment: CDR1 LNHNV and CDR2 YYDKDF (reference sequence). The CDR3 contains 15 residues. V was trimmed by 0 bases and J by 4 bases, leaving 12 bases between them. The CDR3 DNA reads TGTGCCACCAGCAGAGACCCTCGGGTAGGCACTGAAGCTTTCTTT. It specifies CATSRDPRVGTEAFF.

The V call is TRBV10-1, the J call TRBJ1-5, with unresolved D. V was cut by 4 bases and J by 5 bases, with 12 bases left in between. The CDR3 loop spans 14 amino acids. The germline gives CDR1 WNHNN, CDR2 SYGVQD (reference sequence). The CDR3 nucleotides read TGCGCCAGCAGTGCCCCCCTCCCCCATCAGCCCCAGCATTTT. Its protein product is CASSAPLPHQPQHF.

The V and J genes are TRBV10-3 and TRBJ2-3; the D is unclear. The CDR3 runs to 15 residues. The ends were cut back, 2 bases at V and 0 bases at J, with 9 bases in the middle. Looked up from germline, CDR1 is ENHRY and CDR2 is SYGVKD. The CDR3 nucleotides are TGTGCCATCAGTGAGCTTGACACAAGCACAGATACGCAGTATTTT. Protein sequence: CAISELDTSTDTQYF.

On this clone itself: At the DNA level, this CDR3 is encoded by other sequences in the same sample as well. The chain combines TRBV9 with TRBJ2-5, with TRBD1 matching over 12 bases. Per the germline V gene, CDR1 is SGDLS and CDR2 is YYNGEE. Trimming removed 2 bases from V and 5 bases from J; junction bases left unmatched: 4. The CDR3 runs to 15 residues. The CDR3 coding sequence is TGTGCCAGCAGCGTCGGGACAGGGGGCTGGGAGACCCAGTACTTC. Protein sequence: CASSVGTGGWETQYF.

As for this clone: A much larger clone lies one base from this, so it may be a read error. The genes are TRBV11-2 and TRBJ2-3; D might be TRBD1 (6 bases). Trimming removed 3 bases at V and 3 bases at J, with 7 bases between. The germline CDR1 and CDR2 sequences are SGHAT and FQNNGV. This CDR3 is built from 13 residues. The CDR3 is CASSLQGTDTQYF. For the CDR3, the DNA is TGTGCCAGCAGCTTGCAGGGGACAGATACGCAGTATTTT.

The chain combines TRBV7-3 with TRBJ2-5, with D possibly matching TRBD2 (6 bases). The CDR3 sequence is 14 residues long. Germline CDR1 and CDR2: SGHTA and FQGTGA. The germline V and J ends were trimmed by 5 bases and 7 bases, with 17 bases remaining between them. CDR3 amino acids: CASSPLGEGGTQYF. CDR3 bases: TGTGCCAGCAGCCCCTTAGGCGAGGGAGGGACCCAGTACTTC. Full variable domain (remainder filled in from reference TRBV7-3 and TRBJ2-5): GAGVSQTPSNKVTEKGKYVELRCDPISGHTALYWYRQSLGQGPEFLIYFQGTGAADDSGLPNDRFFAVRPEGSVSTLKIQRTERGDSAVYLCASSPLGEGGTQYFGPGTRLLVL.

The gene calls are TRBV6-5 and TRBJ2-5; D is possibly TRBD1 (7 bases). The CDR3 totals 14 residues. Trimming stripped 6 bases from V and 1 base from J, with 12 bases between. Germline V CDR1 and CDR2: MNHEY, SVGAGI. CDR3 in amino acids: CASSAGGIQETQYF. CDR3 sequence (DNA): TGTGCCAGCAGCGCAGGGGGGATCCAAGAGACCCAGTACTTC.

This sequence joins TRBV7-2 and TRBJ2-5; D is ambiguous. V lost 0 bases and J 3 bases, leaving 8 bases between the germline ends. This CDR3 spans 14 amino acids. CDR1 and CDR2 (germline): SGHTA, FQGNSA. The CDR3 region is CASSLARREETQYF. CDR3 DNA sequence: TGTGCCAGCAGCTTAGCACGTCGGGAAGAGACCCAGTACTTC.

CDR3 nucleotide sequence: TGTGCCAGCAGCCCCGGCGCGGTATCTTCCACAGATACGCAGTATTTT. Amino acids: CASSPGAVSSTDTQYF. The chain couples TRBV7-2 to TRBJ2-3; D is uncertain. V was clipped by 5 bases and J by 2 bases, with 17 bases between them. This CDR3 comprises 16 residues. Germline CDR1 and CDR2: SGHTA and FQGNSA. The full variable domain, in which reference TRBV7-2 and TRBJ2-3 provide the parts outside the CDR3, is GAGVSQSPSNKVTEKGKDVELRCDPISGHTALYWYRQSLGQGLEFLIYFQGNSAPDKSGLPSDRFSAERTGGSVSTLTIQRTQQEDSAVYLCASSPGAVSSTDTQYFGPGTRLTVL.

This clone was seen at least ten times. The V call is TRBV10-3, the J call TRBJ1-2; 7 bases match TRBD1. The trim removed 2 bases at V and 8 bases at J, leaving 5 bases unmatched. Germline V lookup: CDR1 ENHRY, CDR2 SYGVKD. CDR3 size: 13 residues. The CDR3 reads CAISEAGGKGYTF. The CDR3 DNA sequence: TGTGCCATCAGTGAGGCAGGGGGAAAGGGCTACACCTTC.

The chain couples TRBV7-2 to TRBJ1-1; D may be TRBD1 (5 bases). Germline-derived CDR1 and CDR2 are SGHTA and FQGNSA. V was pared by 4 bases and J by 4 bases, with 7 bases between. The CDR3 covers 12 residues. CDR3 in amino acids: CASSSGRTEAFF. CDR3 DNA sequence: TGTGCCAGCAGCTCAGGGCGCACTGAAGCTTTCTTT.

The rearrangement links TRBV4-1 to TRBJ2-3; 10 bases map to TRBD2. Germline trimming cut 0 bases from V and 8 bases from J; bases unmatched to any gene: 8. CDR1 MGHRA and CDR2 YSYEKL come from the germline V gene. This CDR3 comprises 16 residues. CDR3 loop: CASSQESGGGAGTQYF. The CDR3 nucleotides read TGCGCCAGCAGCCAAGAAAGCGGGGGGGGTGCTGGTACGCAGTATTTT.

This clone was seen a single time. The V and J genes are TRBV5-1 and TRBJ2-7, with D perhaps matching TRBD1 (6 bases). The V gene's germline CDR1 is SGHRS and CDR2 YFSETQ. Trimming removed 0 bases from V and 3 bases from J, with 7 bases in between. This CDR3 region has 13 residues. This CDR3 reads CASSLEGGYEQYV. The CDR3 DNA reads as TGCGCCAGCAGCTTGGAAGGGGGCTACGAGCAGTACGTC.